The sequence of this TCR beta chain was determined in a study of beta chain features in type 1 diabetes. Points on this clone: Its antigen is not identified.

One heparinised blood draw averaging about 116 mL was given by each donor. Expressed TCRB transcripts were sequenced because the isolated RNA had all been reverse transcribed beforehand. Clones were read by immunoSEQ multiplex PCR, and TCRdb kept only the in-frame ones, dropping some. The sample consists of 310,000 or so clones, approximately 15% of them appearing once. The CDR3 totals 14 residues. Germline CDR1 SGHRS, CDR2 YFSETQ. V was pared by 0 bases and J by 6 bases, with 10 bases between. Study-level points and caveats: Patients' naive, central memory and Treg TCRB repertoires seemed closer to one another than those of healthy donors. In every one of the four CD4+ subsets, TCRB CDR3s were moderately but significantly shorter in Type 1 diabetes patients.

The rearrangement joins TRBV5-1 to TRBJ1-5; D unresolved. The specimen was naive CD4+ T cells from blood. The origin of this receptor is a man younger than 30 with type 1 diabetes. DNA for the CDR3: TGCGCCAGCAGCTTGGCTATTGGGAGTCAGCCCCAGCATTTT. Its translation: CASSLAIGSQPQHF. Variable domain in full (rest from reference TRBV5-1 and TRBJ1-5): KAGVTQTPRYLIKTRGQQVTLSCSPISGHRSVSWYQQTPGQGLQFLFEYFSETQRNKGNFPGRFSGRQFSNSRSEMNVSTLELGDSALYLCASSLAIGSQPQHFGDGTRLSIL.